The rows below give T cell receptor beta chains drawn from one sample of a study of blood T cell repertoires in COVID-19. Assay used: immunoSEQ multiplex PCR; TCRdb lists only in-frame clones, some missing. The table lists tens of thousands of clones, roughly 91% of them singletons. Source material: peripheral blood. Receptors originate from a woman aged 45-65 years in a cohort sampled during active COVID-19. Both conserved end residues are part of each CDR3. The D gene is left open where the match is weak. Clone size is not always given. Where it is, it says once, few, many or a class for expanded clones.

- TRBJ2-1 - TRBV10-1 CASATAGGEQFF TGCGCCAGCGCCACGGCCGGCGGTGAGCAGTTCTTC
- TRBJ2-7 - TRBV28 CASRSRGRVGEQYF TGTGCCAGCAGGTCCAGAGGCAGGGTGGGCGAGCAGTACTTC
- TRBJ2-5 - TRBV6-5 CASSSFRDTGTQYF TGTGCCAGCAGTTCCTTTCGGGACACGGGGACCCAGTACTTC
- TRBJ2-1 - TRBV7-9 CASSQAGWVPSHEQFF TGTGCCAGCAGCCAGGCGGGGTGGGTCCCTTCTCATGAGCAGTTCTTC
- TRBJ1-2 - TRBV15 CATSRGGGYGYTF TGTGCCACCAGCAGAGGGGGGGGCTATGGCTACACCTTC
- TRBJ2-7 - TRBV6-5 CASSLRGHYSYEQYF TGTGCCAGCAGCTTAAGGGGCCATTACTCCTACGAGCAGTACTTC
- TRBJ1-1 once TRBV6-5 CASSPAVYTEAFF TGTGCCAGCAGCCCCGCAGTTTACACTGAAGCTTTCTTT
- TRBJ1-1 few TRBV6-1 CASSDRTGNTEAFF TGTGCCAGCAGTGACAGAACAGGGAACACTGAAGCTTTCTTT
- TRBJ2-1 - TRBV6-2/TRBV6-3 CASSYQGDEQFF TGTGCCAGCAGTTACCAGGGCGATGAGCAGTTCTTC
TRBD1 TRBJ1-2 once TRBV6-5 CASAPGATGDYGYTF TGTGCCAGCGCCCCGGGAGCGACAGGGGACTATGGCTACACCTTC
- TRBJ2-5 - TRBV5-1 CASSFSSLAKETQYF TGCGCCAGCAGCTTCTCATCGCTAGCGAAAGAGACCCAGTACTTC
- TRBJ2-1 - TRBV24-1 CATSEGGGPLNEQFF TGTGCCACCAGTGAGGGCGGGGGCCCTCTCAATGAGCAGTTCTTC
- TRBJ1-1 - TRBV29-1 CSANRDLNTEAFF TGCAGCGCGAACAGGGACCTGAACACTGAAGCTTTCTTT
- TRBJ2-5 - TRBV5-1 CASSLGASAGGETQYF TGCGCCAGCAGCTTGGGGGCTAGCGCGGGTGGGGAGACCCAGTACTTC
- TRBJ1-2 few TRBV28 CASSFRGYGYTF TGTGCCAGCAGTTTTAGGGGCTATGGCTACACCTTC
- TRBJ1-5 - TRBV20-1 CSASGSQRSNQPQHF TGCAGTGCTAGTGGGTCGCAGCGTAGCAATCAGCCCCAGCATTTT
TRBD2 TRBJ2-3 - TRBV3-1/TRBV3-2 CASSQGLAGGLSTDTQYF TGTGCCAGCAGCCAGGGACTAGCGGGAGGTCTTAGCACAGATACGCAGTATTTT
TRBD1 TRBJ1-2 - TRBV19 CASSIAASGQGDMGYGYTF TGTGCCAGTAGTATCGCAGCATCTGGACAGGGGGATATGGGGTATGGCTACACCTTC
TRBD2 TRBJ2-1 - TRBV28 CASSLWNFGAGGNNEQFF TGTGCCAGCAGTTTATGGAATTTCGGGGCGGGAGGCAACAATGAGCAGTTCTTC
TRBD1 TRBJ2-3 - TRBV10-3 CATAGQGASTDTQYF TGTGCCACGGCTGGACAGGGGGCGAGCACAGATACGCAGTATTTT
TRBD1 TRBJ1-6 - TRBV10-1 CASSTGTGVNSPLHF TGCGCCAGCAGCACCGGGACAGGGGTGAATTCACCCCTCCACTTT
- TRBJ2-3 - TRBV10-1 CATSLGGPGDTQYF TGCGCCACCTCTTTGGGGGGGCCAGGAGATACGCAGTATTTT
- TRBJ2-5 - TRBV28 CASSLVQETQYF TGTGCCAGCAGTCTAGTCCAAGAGACCCAGTACTTC
TRBD1 TRBJ2-4 - TRBV6-2/TRBV6-3 CASSPTGVGNIQYF TGTGCCAGCAGTCCCACAGGGGTAGGGAACATTCAGTACTTC
TRBD2 TRBJ2-7 - TRBV7-9 CASSLEGTSGEKYF TGTGCCAGCAGCTTAGAGGGGACTAGCGGGGAAAAGTACTTC
- TRBJ1-5 - TRBV28 CASSWSEVNQPQHF TGTGCCAGCAGTTGGAGTGAGGTAAATCAGCCCCAGCATTTT
- TRBJ1-5 - TRBV3-1/TRBV3-2 CASSQDGGRGNQPQHF TGTGCCAGCAGCCAAGACGGGGGGCGCGGGAATCAGCCCCAGCATTTT